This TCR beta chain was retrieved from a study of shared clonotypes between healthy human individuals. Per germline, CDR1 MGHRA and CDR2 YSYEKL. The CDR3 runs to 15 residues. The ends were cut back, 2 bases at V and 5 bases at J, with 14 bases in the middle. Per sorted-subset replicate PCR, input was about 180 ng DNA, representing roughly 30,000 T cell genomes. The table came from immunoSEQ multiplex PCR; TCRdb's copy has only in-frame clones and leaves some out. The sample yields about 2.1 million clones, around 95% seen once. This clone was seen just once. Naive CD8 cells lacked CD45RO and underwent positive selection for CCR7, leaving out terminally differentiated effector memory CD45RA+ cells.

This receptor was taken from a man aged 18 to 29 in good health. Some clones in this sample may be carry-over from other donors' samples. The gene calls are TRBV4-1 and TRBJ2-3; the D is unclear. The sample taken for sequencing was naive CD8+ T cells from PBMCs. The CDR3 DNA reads TGCGCCAGCAGCCAAAATCCGGGCCGAGGAGATACGCAGTATTTT. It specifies CASSQNPGRGDTQYF.